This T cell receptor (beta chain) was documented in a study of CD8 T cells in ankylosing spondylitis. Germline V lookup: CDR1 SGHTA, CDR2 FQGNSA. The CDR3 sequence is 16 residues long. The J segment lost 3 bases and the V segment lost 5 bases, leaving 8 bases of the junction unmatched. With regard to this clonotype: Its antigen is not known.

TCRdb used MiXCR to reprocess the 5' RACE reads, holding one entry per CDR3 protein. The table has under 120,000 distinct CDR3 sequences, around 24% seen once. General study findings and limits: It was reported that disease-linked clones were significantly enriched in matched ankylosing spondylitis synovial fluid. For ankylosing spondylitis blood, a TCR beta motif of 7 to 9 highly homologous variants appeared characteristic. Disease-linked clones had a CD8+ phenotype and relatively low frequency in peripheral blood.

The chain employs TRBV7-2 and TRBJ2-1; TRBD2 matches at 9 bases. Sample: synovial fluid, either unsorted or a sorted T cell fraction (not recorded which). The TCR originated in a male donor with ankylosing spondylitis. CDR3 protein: CASSLVAGANYNEQFF. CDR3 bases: TGTGCCAGCAGCCTCGTAGCGGGAGCAAACTACAATGAGCAGTTCTTC. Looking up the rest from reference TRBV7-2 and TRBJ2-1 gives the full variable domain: GAGVSQSPSNKVTEKGKDVELRCDPISGHTALYWYRQSLGQGLEFLIYFQGNSAPDKSGLPSDRFSAERTGGSVSTLTIQRTQQEDSAVYLCASSLVAGANYNEQFFGPGTRLTVL.